A single sample gave rise to the 32 T cell receptor beta chains below, sequenced in a study of T cells after yellow fever vaccination. A single record per CDR3 protein comes from TCRdb applying MiXCR to the 5' RACE reads. The table records 25,000 to 30,000 distinct CDR3 sequences, about 4.7% of them present only once. The material was CD8+ T cells sorted from PBMCs, obtained 10 days after the yellow fever booster vaccination. The receptors stem from a man aged 25 to 45 who received the YFV17D yellow fever vaccine.

This clonotype occurred many times. The V call is TRBV20-1, the J call TRBJ2-7; the match to TRBD2 covers 9 bases. The CDR3 contains 13 residues. J lost 7 bases, V lost 1 base, and 5 bases had no gene match. The germline CDR1 and CDR2 sequences are DFQATT and SNEGSKA (reference sequence). The CDR3 spells CSARVPSGMEQYF. In DNA form, the CDR3 reads TGCAGTGCTAGAGTGCCTAGCGGGATGGAGCAGTACTTC.

Many counts were recorded for this clonotype. The chain recombines TRBV27 with TRBJ2-7; D is unresolved. CDR1 and CDR2 (germline): MNHEY, SMNVEV (reference sequence). Between the trimmed V and J ends, which lost 7 bases and 5 bases, there was a span of 9 bases. The CDR3 totals 11 residues. The CDR3 here is CASMGFHEQYF. The DNA for the CDR3 is TGTGCCAGCATGGGTTTCCACGAGCAGTACTTC.

This clonotype has ten or more counts. The chain couples TRBV5-1 to TRBJ1-1, with a tentative D call TRBD1 (6 bases). Per the germline V gene, CDR1 is SGHRS and CDR2 is YFSETQ. The germline V and J ends were trimmed by 3 bases and 0 bases, with 15 bases remaining between them. The CDR3 spans 16 residues. The chain's CDR3 is CASSYFVGQMNTEAFF. The CDR3 DNA is TGCGCCAGCAGCTATTTCGTTGGACAGATGAACACTGAAGCTTTCTTT.

Many counts were recorded for this clonotype. The J gene is TRBJ1-2, the V gene TRBV29-1; 9 bases are a match to TRBD1. The length of the CDR3 is 13 residues. V trimming: 4 bases; J trimming: 8 bases; junction bases outside the gene matches: 8. Germline V gene data show CDR1 as SQVTM and CDR2 as ANQGSEA. The CDR3 reads CSVATGGGKGYTF. The CDR3 nucleotides read TGCAGCGTTGCTACAGGGGGCGGTAAGGGCTACACCTTC.

This clonotype was observed at least ten times. The rearrangement links TRBV7-9 to TRBJ2-3; a possible D gene is TRBD1 (5 bases). Per the germline V gene, CDR1 is SEHNR and CDR2 is FQNEAQ (reference sequence). V was clipped by 2 bases and J by 1 base, with 10 bases between them. The CDR3 length is 15 residues. As DNA, the CDR3 is TGTGCCAGCAGCTTACCACAGGACCGCACAGATACGCAGTATTTT. This encodes CASSLPQDRTDTQYF.

This clonotype was seen ten or more times. The chain recombines TRBV10-2 with TRBJ2-1; possibly TRBD2 for D (5 bases). Germline CDR1 reads WSHSY; CDR2 reads SAAADI. The ends were cut back, 11 bases at V and 5 bases at J, with 13 bases in the middle. CDR3 length equals 12 residues. The DNA of the CDR3 is TGCGCCTCGTTGGTCGGGAACAATGAGCAGTTCTTC. Residues: CASLVGNNEQFF.

This clonotype occurred many times. The chain combines TRBV10-2 with TRBJ2-1; perhaps TRBD2 as D (5 bases). The CDR3 has 13 amino acids. Germline V gene lookup returns CDR1 WSHSY and CDR2 SAAADI. Trimming cost V 2 bases and J 3 bases, with 5 bases left between them. CDR3 sequence reads: CASSETSYNEQFF. The CDR3 nucleotides are TGCGCCAGCAGTGAGACTAGCTACAATGAGCAGTTCTTC.

There are many counts of this clonotype. The chain has TRBV10-1 and TRBJ2-3; TRBD2 matches at 7 bases. The V gene's germline CDR1 is WNHNN and CDR2 SYGVQD (reference sequence). The CDR3 runs 15 residues. V shed 1 base, J shed 4 bases, and the junction held 5 bases outside the gene matches. The CDR3 DNA is TGCGCCAGCAGTGAGTGGCGGGAGCTGGCAGATACGCAGTATTTT. Encoded protein: CASSEWRELADTQYF.

This clonotype was counted many times. V gene TRBV5-4 combines with J gene TRBJ2-1, with 12 positions matching TRBD2. V was pared by 3 bases and J by 0 bases, with 1 base of the junction left unmatched. The CDR3 sequence is 16 residues long. In germline, CDR1 is SGHNT, CDR2 YYREEE (reference sequence). The CDR3 protein is CASSSTSGSSYNEQFF. The CDR3 DNA follows: TGTGCCAGCAGCTCGACTAGCGGGAGCTCCTACAATGAGCAGTTCTTC.

This clonotype was counted ten times or more. The junction differs from germline at one of its ends, possibly a read error. The chain joins TRBV2 to TRBJ2-7, with D unresolved. The CDR3 covers 10 residues. From germline, CDR1 is SNHLY and CDR2 FYNNEI. CDR3 bases: TGTGCCAGCAGTGACCTACCCTCACACTTC. As protein: CASSDLPSHF.

This clonotype was counted ten times or more. The J gene is TRBJ2-7, the V gene TRBV29-1; 10 nucleotides agree with TRBD2. Germline CDR1 is SQVTM and CDR2 is ANQGSEA. The CDR3 extends over 14 amino acids. The V and J ends lost 4 bases and 2 bases, in that order; junction bases with no gene match: 5. Written as DNA, the CDR3 is TGCAGCGTTGCGCCTAGCGGGAGTCCCTACGAGCAGTACTTC. Translated, it gives CSVAPSGSPYEQYF.

This clonotype was detected ten times or more. The V and J genes are TRBV9 and TRBJ1-3; 8 nucleotides align to TRBD1. CDR3 length equals 15 residues. The junction had 6 bases not matched to a gene; V was cut back by 7 bases and J by 0 bases. Germline V CDR1 and CDR2: SGDLS, YYNGEE. DNA of the CDR3: TGTGCCAGCGGACAGGGACCCAGCTCTGGAAACACCATATATTTT. Encoded protein: CASGQGPSSGNTIYF.

This clonotype was detected a few times. The V and J genes are TRBV7-7 and TRBJ2-5, with TRBD2 as a possible D gene (5 bases). Germline CDR1 and CDR2: SSHAT and FNYEAQ (reference sequence). This CDR3 spans 12 amino acids. Trimming took 6 bases from V and 7 from J, leaving 12 bases between them. CDR3 protein: CASSAGRGTQYF. Here the CDR3 DNA reads TGTGCCAGCAGTGCCGGACGGGGGACCCAGTACTTC.

At least ten counts were recorded for this clonotype. This chain uses TRBV4-3 with TRBJ2-7, with 7 nucleotides matching TRBD2. There are 18 residues in the CDR3. Germline loops: CDR1 LGHNA, CDR2 YSLEER. J lost 0 bases, V lost 0 bases, and 11 bases had no gene match. In DNA, the CDR3 is TGCGCCAGCAGCCAAGATTGGGGCATGGCGGGAGACTCCTACGAGCAGTACTTC. It codes for CASSQDWGMAGDSYEQYF.

This clonotype was seen ten or more times. V and J are TRBV5-1 and TRBJ2-1; D gene unclear. V was pared by 1 base and J by 0 bases, with 8 bases between. CDR3 length: 15 residues. Germline assignment: CDR1 SGHRS and CDR2 YFSETQ. The CDR3 nucleotides are TGCGCCAGCAGCTTGTTGGTAGGCTCCTACAATGAGCAGTTCTTC. It specifies CASSLLVGSYNEQFF.

This clonotype was seen many times. The chain recombines TRBV4-3 with TRBJ1-1; D is unclear. This CDR3 has 14 residues. Trimming took 0 bases from V and 1 from J, leaving 6 bases between them. Germline CDR1 LGHNA, CDR2 YSLEER. CDR3 bases: TGCGCCAGCAGCCAAGATATGGAGAACACTGAAGCTTTCTTT. This gives the protein CASSQDMENTEAFF.

This clonotype showed up many times. The chain is built from TRBV6-5 and TRBJ2-7; unclear D gene. CDR1 is MNHEY, CDR2 SVGAGI, per germline. V was cut by 4 bases and J by 0 bases, with 16 bases left in between. The CDR3 has 16 amino acids. This CDR3 reads CASSFLGPLNSYEQYF. CDR3 coding DNA: TGTGCCAGCAGTTTCCTCGGGCCCTTAAACTCCTACGAGCAGTACTTC.

This clonotype was counted at least ten times. The chain joins TRBV20-1 to TRBJ2-7; D perhaps matches TRBD2 (6 bases). The germline V gene has CDR1 DFQATT and CDR2 SNEGSKA (reference sequence). The CDR3 extends over 13 amino acids. V was pared by 0 bases and J by 3 bases, with 9 bases between. CDR3 in DNA: TGCAGTGCTAGAGAGTCTAGCGACTACGAGCAGTACTTC. It yields the protein CSARESSDYEQYF.

This clonotype was counted at least ten times. The rearrangement uses TRBV6-5 and TRBJ2-1; D not certain. Germline V gene lookup returns CDR1 MNHEY and CDR2 SVGAGI. This CDR3 has 13 residues. V lost 2 bases and J 7 bases, leaving 9 bases between the germline ends. The CDR3 sequence: CASSYGGINEQFF. CDR3 coding DNA: TGTGCCAGCAGTTACGGTGGGATTAATGAGCAGTTCTTC.

At least ten counts were recorded for this clonotype. The chain employs TRBV20-1 and TRBJ2-7; the D gene could be TRBD1 or TRBD2 (5 bases each). Per the germline V gene, CDR1 is DFQATT and CDR2 is SNEGSKA (reference sequence). Trimming took off 1 base at V and 7 bases at J, with 20 bases between the two ends. The CDR3 loop spans 15 amino acids. CDR3 coding DNA: TGCAGTGCTAGAGTGGGACCGCCGGAATTGTTGGAGCAGTACTTC. The encoded protein is CSARVGPPELLEQYF.

This clonotype has ten or more counts. This chain connects TRBV6-6 to TRBJ1-1, with D uncertain. The CDR3 spans 13 residues. V lost 11 bases and J lost 7, with 20 bases in between. Germline V CDR1 and CDR2: MNHNY, SVGAGI (reference sequence). CDR3: CAHQSIPPGEAFF. CDR3 nucleotide sequence: TGTGCCCACCAAAGCATCCCGCCGGGTGAAGCTTTCTTT.

This clonotype was found many times. CDR3 in DNA: TGTGCCAGCAGTTTAGCGATTATTGGGGAGCAGTTCTTC. It yields the protein CASSLAIIGEQFF. The genes are TRBV12-3 or TRBV12-4 and TRBJ2-1; no clear D gene. This CDR3 contains 13 residues. V was cut by 0 bases and J by 10 bases, with 10 bases left in between.

This clonotype has a count of ten or more. CDR3 in DNA: TGTGCCAGCAGGGCCACCGGTGGTTTGAGCAATCAGCCCCAGCATTTT. It yields the protein CASRATGGLSNQPQHF. The gene calls are TRBV7-8 and TRBJ1-5; D is undetermined. CDR1 SGHVS and CDR2 FQNEAQ come from the germline V gene. The V and J ends lost 6 bases and 1 base respectively, with 16 bases between them. This CDR3 has 16 residues.

This clonotype was picked up many times. The rearrangement links TRBV7-9 to TRBJ2-4; D perhaps matches TRBD2 (5 bases). CDR3 length equals 13 residues. The V gene lost 5 bases and the J gene lost 5 bases, with 10 bases spanning the gap. Per germline, CDR1 SEHNR and CDR2 FQNEAQ (reference sequence). The CDR3, as DNA: TGTGCCAGCAGCGGGGAGAGACAAAACATTCAGTACTTC. Its translation: CASSGERQNIQYF. The whole variable domain, filled in from reference TRBV7-9 and TRBJ2-4, reads DTGVSQNPRHKITKRGQNVTFRCDPISEHNRLYWYRQTLGQGPEFLTYFQNEAQLEKSRLLSDRFSAERPKGSFSTLEIQRTEQGDSAMYLCASSGERQNIQYFGAGTRLSVL.

This clonotype came up many times. The V and J genes are TRBV6-1 and TRBJ2-1, with a tentative D call TRBD1 (6 bases). V lost 11 bases to trimming and J lost 7 bases, with 15 bases between them. The CDR3 consists of 12 residues. CDR1 MNHNS and CDR2 SASEGT come from the germline V gene. CDR3 in DNA: TGTGCCGGGGACACGCAAGGGAATGAGCAGTTCTTC. It codes for CAGDTQGNEQFF.

This clonotype was observed at least ten times. The V call is TRBV7-2, the J call TRBJ2-1, with D possibly TRBD2 on 5 matching bases. The CDR3 sequence is 15 residues long. Between the trimmed V and J ends, which lost 1 base and 3 bases, there was a span of 10 bases. The V gene's germline CDR1 is SGHTA and CDR2 FQGNSA. In nucleotides, the CDR3 is TGTGCCAGCAGCTTAGGGACTCAGGTCTACAATGAGCAGTTCTTC. This sequence encodes CASSLGTQVYNEQFF.

This clonotype was seen ten or more times. The V gene is TRBV29-1, the J gene TRBJ1-1, with unresolved D. Germline V lookup: CDR1 SQVTM, CDR2 ANQGSEA. The CDR3 runs to 14 residues. V lost 0 bases and J lost 5, with 13 bases in between. CDR3 sequence (DNA): TGCAGCGTTGAAGATCAAGGGCCCGGGACTGAAGCTTTCTTT. Its translation: CSVEDQGPGTEAFF.

This clonotype was detected many times. This chain uses TRBV20-1 with TRBJ2-1; possibly TRBD1 or TRBD2 for D (5 bases each). V dropped 7 bases and J dropped 5 bases, with 9 bases sitting between them. Germline V gene data show CDR1 as DFQATT and CDR2 as SNEGSKA (reference sequence). The CDR3 is 11 residues long. The CDR3 loop reads CSGGIHNEQFF. Written as DNA, the CDR3 is TGCAGTGGGGGGATTCACAATGAGCAGTTCTTC.

Comment on this clonotype: Given a much more abundant clone one base away, this may be a read error. The chain carries TRBV20-1 and TRBJ2-7; 10 bases align to TRBD1. Trimming cost V 2 bases and J 4 bases; bases outside gene matches: 5. Germline CDR1 reads DFQATT; CDR2 reads SNEGSKA (reference sequence). This CDR3 contains 14 residues. The CDR3 region has the DNA TGCAGTGCTAGACAGGACAGGGGGTCGTACGAGCAGTACTTC. Translated, it gives CSARQDRGSYEQYF.

This clonotype was detected ten times or more. The V and J genes are TRBV5-6 and TRBJ2-7; maybe TRBD1 (6 bases). V lost 0 bases, J lost 3 bases, and 10 bases lay in between. The CDR3 runs to 14 residues. The germline V gene has CDR1 SGHDT and CDR2 YYEEEE. CDR3 loop: CASSLDDRFYEQYF. The CDR3 nucleotides are TGTGCCAGCAGCTTGGATGACAGGTTCTACGAGCAGTACTTC.

This clonotype was counted ten times or more. The genes are TRBV12-3 or TRBV12-4 and TRBJ2-3; D possibly corresponds to TRBD1 (5 bases). The CDR3 is made up of 14 amino acids. Trimming cost V 4 bases and J 3 bases, with 11 bases left between them. Here the CDR3 reads CASSSIGATDTQYF. CDR3 nucleotides: TGTGCCAGCAGTTCCATTGGGGCAACAGATACGCAGTATTTT.

This clonotype was observed at least ten times. This chain joins TRBV19 and TRBJ2-7; D possibly matches TRBD1 or TRBD2 (6 bases each). This CDR3 is built from 13 residues. Trimming left V 5 bases short and J 6 bases short, with 14 bases between. The V gene's germline CDR1 is LNHDA and CDR2 SQIVND (reference sequence). The CDR3 bases are TGTGCCAGTAGTTTCGGGGGCAAGGCCGAGCAGTACTTC. Amino acids: CASSFGGKAEQYF.